The 14 T cell receptor beta chains below all came from one sample that was sequenced in a study of graft-versus-host responses after intestinal transplantation. No antigen has been assigned to these receptors. Produced via immunoSEQ multiplex PCR; TCRdb's table is partial and in-frame only. This repertoire shows around 100,000 clones, 91% found once; its top ten account for about 0.18%. Specimen: unstimulated CD4+ T cells sorted from spleen or lymph node cells, collected before transplant. Receptor source: a human donor who was the organ donor for an intestinal transplant.

The chain is built from TRBV10-1 and TRBJ1-3; the D is unclear. Trimming removed 3 bases from V and 0 bases from J, with 12 bases in between. This CDR3 contains 16 residues. Germline assignment: CDR1 WNHNN and CDR2 SYGVQD (reference sequence). The CDR3 DNA is TGCGCCAGCAGTGATGGACTGGGCGACTCTGGAAACACCATATATTTT. This translates into CASSDGLGDSGNTIYF.

This clone was observed once. This chain joins TRBV5-1 and TRBJ2-7; possibly TRBD2 for D (7 bases). Germline CDR1 is SGHRS and CDR2 is YFSETQ. CDR3 length equals 15 residues. Trimming shortened V by 5 bases and J by 4 bases, and 19 bases separated the two germline ends. The CDR3 DNA reads as TGCGCCAGCAGTGTCGTGGGGGGGACAAGGTACGAGCAGTACTTC. The encoded protein is CASSVVGGTRYEQYF.

The chain joins TRBV7-3 to TRBJ2-1; no definite D call. This CDR3 has 14 residues. V was cut by 0 bases and J by 6 bases, with 9 bases left in between. CDR1 and CDR2 from the germline V gene are SGHTA and FQGTGA. The CDR3 region has the DNA TGTGCCAGCAGCTTAACGGCCCAGTTCAATGAGCAGTTCTTC. It codes for CASSLTAQFNEQFF.

V is TRBV5-1 and J is TRBJ1-3; D possibly corresponds to TRBD1 (6 bases). In germline, CDR1 is SGHRS, CDR2 YFSETQ. Deletions cut 4 bases from V and 4 bases from J, with 12 bases between. This CDR3 is 14 amino acids long. The CDR3: CASSLTGIGNTIYF. CDR3 bases: TGCGCCAGCAGCCTAACAGGGATAGGAAACACCATATATTTT. Based on the CDR3 plus reference TRBV5-1 and TRBJ1-3, the full variable domain is KAGVTQTPRYLIKTRGQQVTLSCSPISGHRSVSWYQQTPGQGLQFLFEYFSETQRNKGNFPGRFSGRQFSNSRSEMNVSTLELGDSALYLCASSLTGIGNTIYFGEGSWLTVV.

The chain links TRBV30 to TRBJ1-6; the match to TRBD1 covers 11 bases. The CDR3 length is 19 residues. CDR1 and CDR2 from the germline V gene are GTSNPN and SVGIG (reference sequence). The J segment lost 1 base and the V segment lost 3 bases, leaving 11 bases of the junction unmatched. CDR3 sequence: CAWRDSGTGGSSYNSPLHF. CDR3 coding DNA: TGTGCCTGGAGAGATTCCGGGACAGGGGGTAGTTCCTATAATTCACCCCTCCACTTT.

The J gene is TRBJ1-2, the V gene TRBV28; 10 bases are shared with TRBD1. Germline V lookup: CDR1 MDHEN, CDR2 SYDVKM. The length of the CDR3 is 15 residues. The trim removed 7 bases at V and 4 bases at J, leaving 9 bases unmatched. The CDR3 is CASIDRGRLSYGYTF. The CDR3 DNA reads as TGTGCCAGCATAGACAGGGGGCGACTTAGCTATGGCTACACCTTC.

This clone was seen only once. This rearrangement joins TRBV4-3 to TRBJ1-5, with D maybe TRBD1 (6 bases). Germline lookup yields CDR1 LGHNA and CDR2 YSLEER. CDR3 length: 15 amino acids. The V and J ends lost 3 bases and 5 bases respectively, with 14 bases between them. CDR3 in DNA: TGCGCCAGCAGCCATGACACAGGGCGGCATCAGCCCCAGCATTTT. Its protein product is CASSHDTGRHQPQHF.

The rearrangement links TRBV18 to TRBJ2-5, with TRBD1 as a possible D gene (5 bases). With the DNA end fitting TRBJ2-7 better, the J assignment may be wrong. Germline V lookup: CDR1 KGHSH, CDR2 LQKENI. This CDR3 spans 15 amino acids. The CDR3 is CASSPLEGATYEQYF. For the CDR3, the DNA is TGTGCCAGCTCACCACTAGAAGGGGCGACCTACGAGCAGTACTTC.

This CDR3 is CASRQGPTSSSPLHF. The CDR3 DNA sequence: TGTGCCAGCAGGCAGGGGCCTACTTCCAGTTCACCCCTCCACTTT. The chain joins TRBV28 to TRBJ1-6; tentative D call: TRBD1 (6 bases). Looked up from germline, CDR1 is MDHEN and CDR2 is SYDVKM. With 6 bases removed from V and 9 bases from J, the gap between germline ends came to 18 bases. The CDR3 length is 15 residues.

The chain combines TRBV5-4 with TRBJ2-3, with D possibly TRBD2 on 7 matching bases. Germline loops: CDR1 SGHNT, CDR2 YYREEE (reference sequence). This CDR3 is 16 amino acids long. Trimming shortened V by 0 bases and J by 2 bases, and 13 bases separated the two germline ends. The DNA for the CDR3 is TGTGCCAGCAGCTTGGCACTGGCGGGGGCCACAGATACGCAGTATTTT. Its protein is CASSLALAGATDTQYF.

This chain uses TRBV7-9 with TRBJ2-5; 8 positions agree with TRBD1. Germline V gene data show CDR1 as SEHNR and CDR2 as FQNEAQ (reference sequence). This CDR3 has 15 amino acids. Unmatched junction bases numbered 10, after V lost 3 bases and J lost 7 bases. CDR3 coding DNA: TGTGCCAGCAGCTTTGGACAGGGCAGAAGAGGGACCCAGTACTTC. This encodes CASSFGQGRRGTQYF.

V is TRBV27 and J is TRBJ1-2; no clear D. Germline lookup yields CDR1 MNHEY and CDR2 SMNVEV (reference sequence). The CDR3 is 16 residues long. The ends were cut back, 0 bases at V and 1 base at J, with 12 bases in the middle. The CDR3 here is CASSLSARPINYGYTF. CDR3 in DNA: TGTGCCAGCAGTTTATCTGCCAGGCCCATTAACTATGGCTACACCTTC.

The chain has TRBV19 and TRBJ2-7; perhaps TRBD2 as D (6 bases). This CDR3 contains 14 residues. The V end was cut by 3 bases, the J end by 0 bases, with 9 bases between. The germline gives CDR1 LNHDA, CDR2 SQIVND (reference sequence). The chain's CDR3 is CASSISGNSYEQYF. Written as DNA, the CDR3 is TGTGCCAGTAGTATTAGCGGCAACTCCTACGAGCAGTACTTC.

This clone was observed once. The chain is built from TRBV7-2 and TRBJ2-2; 7 nucleotides align to TRBD1. The junction had 14 bases not matched to a gene; V was cut back by 0 bases and J by 4 bases. The CDR3 totals 19 residues. Germline V gene lookup returns CDR1 SGHTA and CDR2 FQGNSA. In DNA form, the CDR3 reads TGTGCCAGCAGCTTAGCGGTGGACAGCATCCACAGGGGCACCGGGGAGCTGTTTTTT. Amino acid sequence: CASSLAVDSIHRGTGELFF.